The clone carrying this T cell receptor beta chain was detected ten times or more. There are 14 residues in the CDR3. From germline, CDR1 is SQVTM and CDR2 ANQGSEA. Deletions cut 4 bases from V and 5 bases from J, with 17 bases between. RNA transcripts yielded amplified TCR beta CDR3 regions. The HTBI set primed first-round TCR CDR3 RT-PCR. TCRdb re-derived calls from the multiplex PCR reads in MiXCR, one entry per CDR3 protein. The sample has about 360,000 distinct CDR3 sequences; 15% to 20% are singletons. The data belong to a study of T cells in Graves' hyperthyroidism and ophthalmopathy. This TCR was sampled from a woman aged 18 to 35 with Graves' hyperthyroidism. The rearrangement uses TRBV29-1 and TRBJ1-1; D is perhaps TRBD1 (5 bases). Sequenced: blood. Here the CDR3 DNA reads TGCAGCGTTGCGGCAGGGCGGCATAGGACTGAAGCTTTCTTT. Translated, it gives CSVAAGRHRTEAFF.